The 17 T cell receptor beta chains below come from one sample, sequenced in a study. TCRdb ran MiXCR on the 5' RACE reads and lists one entry per CDR3 protein. The sample records over 50,000 distinct CDR3 sequences, approximately 31% being singletons. The sequenced sample was tumor-infiltrating naive CD4+ T cells sorted from the breast tumor. The subset was: naive CD4+ T cells, CD4+CD45RA+CD25-. Receptor source: a female donor with breast cancer.

This clonotype was observed a handful of times. The chain carries TRBV29-1 and TRBJ2-3; tentatively, D is TRBD2 (5 bases). The CDR3 length is 16 residues. With 4 bases removed from V and 0 bases from J, the gap between germline ends came to 17 bases. The germline gives CDR1 SQVTM, CDR2 ANQGSEA. The CDR3 DNA sequence: TGCAGCGTTGTGGCGCCTAGCCGGGCTAGCACAGATACGCAGTATTTT. Translated: CSVVAPSRASTDTQYF.

This clonotype was detected only a few times. The chain carries TRBV15 and TRBJ2-7; D not certain. The CDR3 is 13 amino acids. Trimming removed 1 base from V and 9 bases from J, with 13 bases in between. Germline CDR1 is LNHNV and CDR2 is YYDKDF (reference sequence). As DNA, the CDR3 is TGTGCCACCAGCAGAGCCCTCGGAGAGGCGCAGTACTTC. The encoded protein is CATSRALGEAQYF.

V usage is TRBV2 and J usage is TRBJ2-7; 7 nucleotides match TRBD2. Per the germline V gene, CDR1 is SNHLY and CDR2 is FYNNEI. CDR3 length equals 12 residues. Germline trimming cut 7 bases from V and 9 bases from J; bases unmatched to any gene: 9. CDR3: CASTLAGDGQYF. The CDR3 DNA follows: TGTGCCAGCACCCTGGCGGGGGACGGGCAGTACTTC. Supplemented by reference TRBV2 and TRBJ2-7, the full variable domain reads EPEVTQTPSHQVTQMGQEVILRCVPISNHLYFYWYRQILGQKVEFLVSFYNNEISEKSEIFDDQFSVERPDGSNFTLKIRSTKLEDSAMYFCASTLAGDGQYFGPGTRLTVT.

The chain combines TRBV6-5 with TRBJ2-1, with D tentatively TRBD2 (6 bases). The CDR3 loop spans 15 amino acids. Germline V CDR1 and CDR2: MNHEY, SVGAGI. The V and J ends lost 7 bases and 9 bases respectively, with 22 bases between them. For the CDR3, the DNA is TGTGCCAGCATTTCCTCCCGCTACTCGCGGGGTGAGCAGTTCTTC. Protein product: CASISSRYSRGEQFF.

This clonotype has just a few counts. The V call is TRBV3-1, the J call TRBJ1-2; D is possibly TRBD1 (6 bases). CDR3 length: 13 residues. V was shortened by 6 bases and J by 6 bases, with 14 bases between the two germline ends. CDR1 is LGHDT, CDR2 YNNKEL, per germline (reference sequence). This CDR3 reads CASRTEGGHGYTF. CDR3 nucleotides: TGTGCCAGCAGGACGGAGGGGGGCCATGGCTACACCTTC.

As to this clonotype: At one end the junction does not follow the germline gene, possibly because of a read error. This rearrangement joins TRBV5-1 to TRBJ2-7, with TRBD2 as a possible D gene (6 bases). Looked up from germline, CDR1 is SGHRS and CDR2 is YFSETQ. The CDR3 sequence is 14 residues long. The CDR3 bases are TGCGCCAGCAGGTTGGACTACCCTTCCTACGAGCAGTACTTC. This encodes CASRLDYPSYEQYF.

This clonotype was counted ten times or more. This rearrangement joins TRBV6-6 to TRBJ2-1; 9 bases match TRBD1. Germline loops: CDR1 MNHNY, CDR2 SVGAGI (reference sequence). The J segment lost 3 bases and the V segment lost 5 bases, leaving 8 bases of the junction unmatched. The length of the CDR3 is 16 residues. This CDR3 is CASSPGPGQGYNEQFF. As DNA, the CDR3 is TGTGCCAGCAGTCCAGGGCCGGGACAGGGCTACAATGAGCAGTTCTTC.

In this sample, this clonotype turned up a few times. The CDR3, as DNA: TGTGCCAGCAGTGAAGAGGCGACAGGGCTCAATCAGCCCCAGCATTTT. This gives the protein CASSEEATGLNQPQHF. The chain has TRBV2 and TRBJ1-5; 7 bases line up with TRBD1. CDR3 length: 16 residues. The V segment lost 1 base and the J segment 3 bases; nucleotides outside the gene matches: 6. In germline, CDR1 is SNHLY, CDR2 FYNNEI. Based on the CDR3 plus reference TRBV2 and TRBJ1-5, the full variable domain is EPEVTQTPSHQVTQMGQEVILRCVPISNHLYFYWYRQILGQKVEFLVSFYNNEISEKSEIFDDQFSVERPDGSNFTLKIRSTKLEDSAMYFCASSEEATGLNQPQHFGDGTRLSIL.

This clonotype was seen a few times. The chain joins TRBV9 to TRBJ1-3, with TRBD1 matching over 11 bases. Germline assignment: CDR1 SGDLS and CDR2 YYNGEE. V dropped 4 bases and J dropped 0; count of bases not matched to a gene: 9. The length of the CDR3 is 18 residues. This CDR3 is CASSPSGQGGHSGNTIYF. In DNA, the CDR3 is TGTGCCAGCAGCCCCTCGGGACAGGGGGGACACTCTGGAAACACCATATATTTT.

In this sample, this clonotype is medium-sized. V gene TRBV24-1 combines with J gene TRBJ2-3; D might be TRBD2 (5 bases). The V and J ends lost 5 bases and 7 bases respectively, with 15 bases between them. The CDR3 totals 14 residues. From germline, CDR1 is KGHDR and CDR2 SFDVKD. DNA of the CDR3: TGTGCCACCAGTGGGGGAACGGGAAGGAATACGCAGTATTTT. Its protein is CATSGGTGRNTQYF.

The rearrangement links TRBV7-9 to TRBJ2-1, with 11 bases lining up with TRBD2. This CDR3 contains 15 residues. Germline assignment: CDR1 SEHNR and CDR2 FQNEAQ (reference sequence). V trimming: 4 bases; J trimming: 7 bases; junction bases outside the gene matches: 6. CDR3 coding DNA: TGTGCCAGCAGCTCCCGACTAGCGGGGAAGAATGAGCAGTTCTTC. It yields the protein CASSSRLAGKNEQFF.

The chain employs TRBV28 and TRBJ1-2; TRBD1 agrees at 9 bases. Germline lookup yields CDR1 MDHEN and CDR2 SYDVKM. The V gene end was trimmed by 2 bases and the J gene end by 8 bases; junction bases not matched to a gene: 6. The CDR3 covers 14 residues. The CDR3 DNA is TGTGCCAGCAGTTTACCGGGGACAGGGAGAGGCTACACCTTC. Protein product: CASSLPGTGRGYTF.

The genes are TRBV3-1 and TRBJ2-2, with D hard to call. Germline-derived CDR1 and CDR2 are LGHDT and YNNKEL (reference sequence). V gave up 0 bases and J gave up 4 bases, with 6 bases separating them. The CDR3 sequence is 14 residues long. CDR3 nucleotide sequence: TGTGCCAGCAGCCAAGACCGCGGCACCGGGGAGCTGTTTTTT. It codes for CASSQDRGTGELFF.

This chain uses TRBV2 with TRBJ2-4; tentatively, D is TRBD1 (5 bases). Germline values: CDR1 SNHLY, CDR2 FYNNEI. Trimming removed 7 bases from V and 8 bases from J, with 12 bases in between. The CDR3 extends over 12 amino acids. The CDR3, as DNA: TGTGCCAGCAAACCAGGGTCCGACATTCAGTACTTC. This codes for CASKPGSDIQYF.

About this clonotype itself: One end of the junction varies from germline; a read error may be responsible. The rearrangement links TRBV24-1 to TRBJ1-2; 8 bases fit TRBD1. The CDR3 runs 14 residues. Germline V gene lookup returns CDR1 KGHDR and CDR2 SFDVKD. The CDR3 nucleotides are TGTACCACCAGTGAGAACAGGGGGAACTATGGCTACACCTTC. It encodes CTTSENRGNYGYTF.

This clonotype was seen only a few times. V usage is TRBV5-1 and J usage is TRBJ2-5; maybe TRBD1 (6 bases). There are 16 residues in the CDR3. The V and J ends lost 0 bases and 1 base respectively, with 13 bases between them. CDR1 and CDR2 from the germline V gene are SGHRS and YFSETQ. The CDR3, as DNA: TGCGCCAGCAGCTTGGGGACAGACCTTATCCAAGAGACCCAGTACTTC. Residues: CASSLGTDLIQETQYF.

The chain is built from TRBV5-1 and TRBJ2-7, with D perhaps TRBD2 (7 bases). Germline lookup yields CDR1 SGHRS and CDR2 YFSETQ. This CDR3 comprises 14 residues. V gave up 6 bases and J gave up 5 bases, with 18 bases separating them. In DNA form, the CDR3 reads TGCGCCAGCAAATTGGTGTCGGGGGGCGACGAGCAGTACTTC. Encoded protein: CASKLVSGGDEQYF.